Sequencing of this TCR beta chain was carried out in a study of T cells after posttransplantation cyclophosphamide. Study-wide points: Blood and skin or GI T cell repertoires showed limited TRB overlap. Later post-transplant blood repertoires were often dominated by donor CD8+ memory clones. Recipient CMV seropositivity and CMV reactivation strongly tracked TRB clonality.

Sampled 1 year posttransplant, controls received myeloablative marrow transplants, methotrexate and a calcineurin inhibitor. TCRdb keeps only in-frame clones here, not all; method: immunoSEQ multiplex PCR. The table has 15,000 to 20,000 clones, approximately 81% seen once; the top ten hold around 30%. The CDR3 length is 15 residues. Germline V gene data show CDR1 as SNHLY and CDR2 as FYNNEI. V lost 6 bases and J 5 bases, leaving 16 bases between the germline ends. A remark on this clone: Its specificity is not known.

This clonotype was sampled from a young adult female patient who received an allogeneic stem cell transplant from an unrelated donor, was CMV-positive, and had acute and chronic GVHD. A share of the T cells may be of graft donor origin. The specimen comprised PBMCs, sampled after allogeneic stem cell transplant with calcineurin inhibitor and methotrexate. This sequence joins TRBV2 and TRBJ2-2; D may be TRBD1 (6 bases). CDR3: CASRSYRVRTGELFF. CDR3 coding DNA: TGTGCCAGCAGGTCCTACAGGGTCAGAACCGGGGAGCTGTTTTTT. The complete variable domain, with remaining parts taken from reference TRBV2 and TRBJ2-2, reads EPEVTQTPSHQVTQMGQEVILRCVPISNHLYFYWYRQILGQKVEFLVSFYNNEISEKSEIFDDQFSVERPDGSNFTLKIRSTKLEDSAMYFCASRSYRVRTGELFFGEGSRLTVL.